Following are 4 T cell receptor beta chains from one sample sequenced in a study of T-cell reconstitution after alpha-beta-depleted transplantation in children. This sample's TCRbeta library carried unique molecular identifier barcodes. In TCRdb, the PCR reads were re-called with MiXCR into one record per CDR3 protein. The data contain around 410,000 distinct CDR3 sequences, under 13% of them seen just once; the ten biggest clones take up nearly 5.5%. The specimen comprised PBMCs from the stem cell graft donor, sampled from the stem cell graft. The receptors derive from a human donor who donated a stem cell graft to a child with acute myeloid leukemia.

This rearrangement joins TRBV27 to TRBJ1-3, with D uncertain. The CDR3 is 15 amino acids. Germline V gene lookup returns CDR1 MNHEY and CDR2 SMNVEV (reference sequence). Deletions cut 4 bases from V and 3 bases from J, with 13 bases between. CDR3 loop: CASSSAGLVGNTIYF. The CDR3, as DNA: TGTGCCAGCAGTTCCGCGGGCCTCGTTGGAAACACCATATATTTT.

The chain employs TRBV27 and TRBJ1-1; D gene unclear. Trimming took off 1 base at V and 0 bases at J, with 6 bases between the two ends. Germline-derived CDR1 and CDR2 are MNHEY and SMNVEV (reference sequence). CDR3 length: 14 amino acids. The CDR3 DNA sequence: TGTGCCAGCAGTTTATTAGGGATGAACACTGAAGCTTTCTTT. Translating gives CASSLLGMNTEAFF.

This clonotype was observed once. CDR3 loop: CASSVARQGARETQYF. In DNA, the CDR3 is TGTGCCAGTAGTGTAGCCCGACAGGGGGCTAGGGAGACCCAGTACTTC. The gene calls are TRBV19 and TRBJ2-5, with 10 bases lining up with TRBD1. Trimming took 5 bases from V and 5 from J; bases not matched to a gene: 11. The germline gives CDR1 LNHDA, CDR2 SQIVND (reference sequence). The CDR3 has 16 amino acids.

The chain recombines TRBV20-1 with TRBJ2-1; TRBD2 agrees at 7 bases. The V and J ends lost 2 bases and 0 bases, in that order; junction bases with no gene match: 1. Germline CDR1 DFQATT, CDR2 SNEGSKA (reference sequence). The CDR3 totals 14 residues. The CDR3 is CSARLADSYNEQFF. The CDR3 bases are TGCAGTGCTAGACTAGCGGACTCCTACAATGAGCAGTTCTTC.